This T cell receptor (beta chain) was identified during a study of shared clonotypes between healthy human individuals. Trimming took 0 bases from V and 0 from J, leaving 8 bases between them. The germline V gene encodes CDR1 SEHNR and CDR2 FQNEAQ (reference sequence). The CDR3 is 15 residues long. Using immunoSEQ multiplex PCR, the repertoire was profiled, and TCRdb retains in-frame clones only, with some absent. The sample consists of roughly 1.4 million clones, about 98.5% of them appearing once. This TCR came from a man younger than 40 in good health. The chain has TRBV7-9 and TRBJ1-1; tentative D call: TRBD1 (5 bases). The sample taken for sequencing was naive CD4+ T cells sorted from blood. Subset in this sample: CD45RA+ positively selected. This CDR3 is CASSLAGGVNTEAFF. CDR3 in DNA: TGTGCCAGCAGCTTAGCCGGGGGAGTGAACACTGAAGCTTTCTTT. Supplemented by reference TRBV7-9 and TRBJ1-1, the full variable domain reads DTGVSQNPRHKITKRGQNVTFRCDPISEHNRLYWYRQTLGQGPEFLTYFQNEAQLEKSRLLSDRFSAERPKGSFSTLEIQRTEQGDSAMYLCASSLAGGVNTEAFFGQGTRLTVV.